Below, one TCR beta chain is given with its context. The antigen it binds to is not known. No per-base quality is available; no much larger clone lies one base away. The trim is 5 bases for V and 0 bases for J, with a gap of 23 bases between the germline ends. Reading from cysteine to phenylalanine, the CDR3 counts 18 amino acids. The only DNA kept is the CDR3, 54 bases in frame from the first base. Sequences SGHVS (CDR1) and FQNEAQ (CDR2) are obtained from the germline V gene. The record originates from a study of Graves' ophthalmopathy and Graves' hyperthyroidism (dated by TCRdb to 2017 to 2018). Study-level background: A patient counted as having stable hyperthyroidism if there was no progression to ophthalmopathy within 18 months of follow-up. TCR beta repertoire signatures were used to distinguish Graves' ophthalmopathy from Graves' hyperthyroidism and to predict progression to ophthalmopathy. In total, around 140 blood samples were TCR-sequenced: 43 ophthalmopathy, under 80 hyperthyroidism and some 17 hyperthyroidism-to-ophthalmopathy patients. A discovery set of 95 to 100 patients (43 ophthalmopathy, some 58 stable hyperthyroidism) was enrolled to explore V-J signatures distinguishing ophthalmopathy from hyperthyroidism. An independent validation cohort comprised under 20 hyperthyroidism patients and roughly 15 patients who later progressed from hyperthyroidism to ophthalmopathy. In over 5 hyperthyroidism patients, the T-cell repertoire of thyroid tissue was compared with the T-cell repertoire of blood. Once sampling was done, hyperthyroidism patients were given methimazole at a starting dose of 30 mg daily, while ophthalmopathy patients were given high-dose intravenous methylprednisolone.

Patients with hyperthyroidism were aged 18 to 65 years, had been newly diagnosed, and had a disease duration of less than 2 months. Patients were excluded if they had other autoimmune diseases, uncontrolled infections, pregnancy or lactation. Diagnosis relied on clinical symptoms, serum thyroxine, TRAb, thyroid ultrasound and orbital computed tomography. Total RNA was extracted using Trizol reagent, and RNA quality was checked on an Agilent 2100 Bioanalyzer. TCR beta CDR3 regions were amplified from RNA transcripts for repertoire sequencing. The first round was an RT-PCR using HTBI primers with the Qiagen OneStep RT-PCR kit, and this first round was followed by a second-round multiplex PCR, then size selection and purification. Sequencing of the libraries was carried out on an Illumina HiSeq2000 in paired-end mode with 100 bp reads. As for how the authors treated the data: SOAPnuke was used to process the reads, throwing out any read that had adapters, had uncalled bases, had a mean Phred below 15, or lacked an exact constant-primer or identifier match. High-quality paired reads were merged with COPE v1.2.5. Unique nucleotide sequences were defined as clonotypes and aligned to IMGT TRB V, D and J references using MiTCR v1.1. Analysis was restricted to V-J combinations with a frequency above 0.0001, which covered roughly 99% of repertoires. For each V-J combination, a TCR clonal expansion and chaos score was defined as the ratio of F50 clonal expansion to chaos observed in the TCRdist matrix. Welch's t-statistics and random forest were used to narrow the features down to roughly twelve V-J combinations, which were then fed into a naive Bayes classifier. The Morisita-Horn index was used to measure how similar the thyroid and blood repertoires were. TCRdb trimmed public reads at Q25 via fastp, called clones via MiXCR and kept in-frame beta chains. One record per CDR3 amino acid sequence lists the most common genes and DNA. These V and J calls rely on TCRdb rather than the paper's analysis. The sample data list around 1.1 million distinct CDR3 sequences, and approximately 35% of these were observed just once. The top ten constitute over 8.5% of the sample.

Results and caveats for the whole study, not just this receptor: In validation, the model predicted ophthalmopathy progression with 55% to 71% sensitivity and 72% to 80% specificity; some 13 predicted patients were CT-confirmed with GO in a median of approximately six months. Most of the expanded thyroid clonotypes with a frequency above 0.001 were also detected in blood, and it was suggested that the thyroid immune response may be reflected by blood repertoires. In cross-validation, the 13-signature model distinguished ophthalmopathy from stable hyperthyroidism with approximately 88% sensitivity and 81.08% specificity, and in the test set the corresponding values were about 80% and 75%. Sample size was not predetermined statistically, and investigators were not blinded to group allocation.

The source material was peripheral blood or thyroid tissue (not recorded which). Recombination linked TRBV7-8 to TRBJ2-7; the D gene assignment is perhaps TRBD1 or TRBD2, with each matching 6 bases. The clonotype was recovered from an adult man with Graves' hyperthyroidism. The CDR3 reads CASSNEEGGGASSYEQYF. The DNA reads as follows: TGTGCCAGCAGCAATGAGGAGGGGGGCGGGGCCAGCTCCTACGAGCAGTACTTC.